This T cell receptor (beta chain) was identified during a study of human T cells and chemical hapten exposure. TCRdb called the RACE reads again in MiXCR, with one record for every CDR3 protein. Of over 80,000 distinct CDR3 sequences detected, roughly 10% appear once; the ten largest clones hold around 1%. Time point in this sample: patch test 3, about 24 weeks after DPC sensitization. Treatment noted: therapeutic diphenylcyclopropenone sensitization with weekly scalp DPC. J gave up 7 bases and V 2 bases, and 8 bases lay outside the gene matches. The CDR3 covers 15 residues. The germline V gene encodes CDR1 MNHEY and CDR2 SVGEGT.

This clonotype originated in a woman aged 25 to 39 with alopecia areata. Some clones in this sample may be carry-over from other donors' samples. V is TRBV6-2 or TRBV6-3 and J is TRBJ2-1; 7 bases agree with TRBD1. The source material was whole blood, sampled in connection with sensitization to the hapten diphenylcyclopropenone (DPC). CDR3 bases: TGTGCCAGCAGTTACGCCGGGACAGCATCAAATGAGCAGTTCTTC. It encodes CASSYAGTASNEQFF.